The 18 T cell receptor beta chains below were found in one sample sequenced in a study of blood T cell repertoires in COVID-19. Profiled with immunoSEQ multiplex PCR; TCRdb holds only in-frame clones, not every one. The repertoire holds 150,000 to 170,000 clones, around 90% seen once, with less than 0.6% in the top ten. Sequenced input: peripheral blood. The receptors come from a man aged 50-59 years with acute or convalescent COVID-19.

This chain connects TRBV13 to TRBJ1-2; TRBD1 aligns across 7 bases. The V gene end was trimmed by 5 bases and the J gene end by 8 bases; junction bases not matched to a gene: 17. The CDR3 runs 16 residues. Germline loops: CDR1 PRHDT, CDR2 FYEKMQ (reference sequence). CDR3 amino acids: CASSPKTGKIMGGYTF. The DNA for the CDR3 is TGTGCCAGCAGCCCAAAGACAGGGAAGATTATGGGAGGCTACACCTTC.

This chain joins TRBV7-9 and TRBJ2-3; the D is unclear. The CDR3 length is 15 residues. Trimming removed 5 bases at V and 1 base at J, with 13 bases between. CDR1 is SEHNR, CDR2 FQNEAQ, per germline (reference sequence). The chain's CDR3 is CASSPPVQGTDTQYF. The CDR3 coding sequence is TGTGCCAGCAGCCCCCCCGTTCAGGGCACAGATACGCAGTATTTT.

The chain is built from TRBV30 and TRBJ1-6; D is perhaps TRBD1 (6 bases). V was pared by 5 bases and J by 0 bases, with 14 bases between. Germline V gene data show CDR1 as GTSNPN and CDR2 as SVGIG (reference sequence). The CDR3 extends over 16 amino acids. CDR3 loop: CAWGSGQSSYNSPLHF. The DNA for the CDR3 is TGTGCCTGGGGGTCTGGACAGAGCTCCTATAATTCACCCCTCCACTTT.

This CDR3 reads CASSPYSGTGTSGNTIYF. Here the CDR3 DNA reads TGTGCCAGCTCACCCTACTCCGGGACAGGGACCTCTGGAAACACCATATATTTT. V and J are TRBV18 and TRBJ1-3, with 9 bases that match TRBD1. The trim removed 3 bases at V and 0 bases at J, leaving 9 bases unmatched. CDR3 length: 18 residues. Germline values: CDR1 KGHSH, CDR2 LQKENI.

The chain carries TRBV19 and TRBJ2-7; 9 bases line up with TRBD2. The J segment lost 2 bases and the V segment lost 5 bases, leaving 7 bases of the junction unmatched. Germline CDR1 is LNHDA and CDR2 is SQIVND (reference sequence). CDR3 length equals 15 residues. The CDR3 DNA follows: TGTGCCAGTAGTGCCTCTAGCGGGATGGCCTACGAGCAGTACTTC. This encodes CASSASSGMAYEQYF.

J is TRBJ2-1 and V is TRBV28; 8 positions match TRBD2. The length of the CDR3 is 14 residues. CDR1 MDHEN and CDR2 SYDVKM come from the germline V gene. The J segment lost 4 bases and the V segment lost 6 bases, leaving 5 bases of the junction unmatched. The DNA for the CDR3 is TGTGCCAGCAGAAAAGCGGGGGTGTACAATGAGCAGTTCTTC. Amino acids: CASRKAGVYNEQFF.

The genes are TRBV29-1 and TRBJ2-6; D uncertain. The germline V and J ends were trimmed by 3 bases and 4 bases, with 7 bases remaining between them. This CDR3 contains 13 residues. Germline lookup yields CDR1 SQVTM and CDR2 ANQGSEA. The CDR3 bases are TGCAGCGTTGAGTCTCCCGGGGCCAACGTCCTGACTTTC. Its translation is CSVESPGANVLTF.

The CDR3 reads CASGTTKNQPQHF. CDR3 sequence (DNA): TGTGCCAGTGGGACAACGAAAAATCAGCCCCAGCATTTT. The gene calls are TRBV12-3 or TRBV12-4 and TRBJ1-5; D possibly corresponds to TRBD1 (6 bases). Trimming shortened V by 9 bases and J by 4 bases, and 13 bases separated the two germline ends. CDR3 length: 13 residues.

V gene TRBV5-1 combines with J gene TRBJ2-2; D gene unclear. This CDR3 comprises 14 residues. The germline V gene has CDR1 SGHRS and CDR2 YFSETQ. Trimming shortened V by 6 bases and J by 3 bases, and 12 bases separated the two germline ends. The CDR3 coding sequence is TGCGCCAGCAAGAGAGGTGTGGACACCGGGGAGCTGTTTTTT. Translating it yields CASKRGVDTGELFF.

V is TRBV7-2 and J is TRBJ1-6; no reliable D call. Trimming took off 7 bases at V and 12 bases at J, with 10 bases between the two ends. The CDR3 covers 11 residues. Germline CDR1 is SGHTA and CDR2 is FQGNSA. This chain's CDR3 is CASTTYGPLHF. CDR3 in DNA: TGTGCCAGCACCACCTACGGACCCCTCCACTTT.

V is TRBV7-9 and J is TRBJ1-4; 7 nucleotides line up with TRBD1. Germline V gene data show CDR1 as SEHNR and CDR2 as FQNEAQ (reference sequence). The V segment lost 8 bases and the J segment 7 bases; nucleotides outside the gene matches: 7. CDR3 size: 13 residues. The CDR3 sequence is CASGDSRLEKLFF. CDR3 in DNA: TGTGCCAGCGGGGACAGCAGACTTGAAAAACTGTTTTTT.

The V call is TRBV10-3, the J call TRBJ2-5; 10 nucleotides match TRBD2. The CDR3 consists of 16 residues. The germline gives CDR1 ENHRY, CDR2 SYGVKD. The trim removed 2 bases at V and 2 bases at J, leaving 5 bases unmatched. The CDR3 region has the DNA TGTGCCATCAGTGAGGATAGCGGGGGGCTTCAAGAGACCCAGTACTTC. The encoded protein is CAISEDSGGLQETQYF.

There are a few counts of this clone. DNA for the CDR3: TGTGCCAGCAGCCAACTCAGGGCAGAGGCTGAAGCTTTCTTT. Translation: CASSQLRAEAEAFF. This chain joins TRBV14 and TRBJ1-1; possibly TRBD1 for D (5 bases). V shed 2 bases and J shed 6 bases, with 13 bases lying between them. The germline CDR1 and CDR2 sequences are SGHDN and FVKESK. This CDR3 has 14 amino acids.

The V and J genes are TRBV28 and TRBJ2-7; TRBD1 agrees at 8 bases. The germline V gene has CDR1 MDHEN and CDR2 SYDVKM. V lost 7 bases, J lost 5 bases, and 10 bases stayed unmatched. This CDR3 comprises 14 residues. The DNA of the CDR3 is TGTGCCAGCACCAGACAGGGGTGGTGGGACGAGCAGTACGTC. Residues: CASTRQGWWDEQYV.

The chain employs TRBV11-2 and TRBJ1-1; possibly TRBD1 for D (6 bases). In germline, CDR1 is SGHAT, CDR2 FQNNGV. This CDR3 region has 15 residues. Trimming stripped 5 bases from V and 1 base from J, with 14 bases between. The chain's CDR3 is CASSTGQPPNTEAFF. The DNA of the CDR3 is TGTGCCAGCAGCACCGGACAGCCTCCGAACACTGAAGCTTTCTTT.

The rearrangement links TRBV6-2 or TRBV6-3 to TRBJ1-2; 8 nucleotides align to TRBD1. Trimming took 5 bases from V and 7 from J; bases not matched to a gene: 9. From germline, CDR1 is MNHEY and CDR2 SVGEGT. This CDR3 has 14 residues. CDR3 in DNA: TGTGCCAGCAGTCGCCAGGGGGCGCTTCTTGGCTACACCTTC. Its protein is CASSRQGALLGYTF.

The V call is TRBV3-1 (or the pseudogene TRBV3-2), the J call TRBJ1-2; D gene uncertain. This CDR3 has 14 residues. Trimming removed 0 bases from V and 5 bases from J, with 10 bases in between. The germline V gene has CDR1 LGHDT and CDR2 YNNKEL (reference sequence). CDR3 protein: CASSQESVIYGYTF. The CDR3 nucleotides are TGTGCCAGCAGCCAAGAATCGGTCATTTATGGCTACACCTTC.

This chain joins TRBV6-5 and TRBJ1-4, with D uncertain. Germline loops: CDR1 MNHEY, CDR2 SVGAGI. This CDR3 comprises 14 residues. Trimming cost V 2 bases and J 4 bases, with 8 bases left between them. The CDR3 DNA reads as TGTGCCAGCAGTTACGGGCAGTTTAATGAAAAACTGTTTTTT. It is translated as CASSYGQFNEKLFF.